Below are 21 T cell receptor beta chains sequenced from a single sample in a study of post-analysis software for immune sequencing data. No antigens are known for them. The TCR beta cDNA libraries carried unique molecular identifiers. Via MiXCR, TCRdb re-called the PCR reads, giving one row per CDR3 protein. Of roughly 540,000 distinct CDR3 sequences in the sample, 34% are singletons; the top ten hold approximately 5.4%. General study points: Controls showed lower frequencies than patients for roughly five TRBV segments, and TRBV5-6, TRBV5-1 and TRBV20-1 were among these.

The sequencing input was blood. The receptor set was obtained from a girl younger than 18 with multiple sclerosis.

The J gene is TRBJ1-6, the V gene TRBV5-1; D is ambiguous. Germline lookup yields CDR1 SGHRS and CDR2 YFSETQ. V lost 4 bases and J lost 7, with 12 bases in between. This CDR3 has 14 amino acids. The DNA for the CDR3 is TGCGCCAGCAGCCCGGAGCCGGGGAATTCACCCCTCCACTTT. Amino acids: CASSPEPGNSPLHF. The whole variable domain, filled in from reference TRBV5-1 and TRBJ1-6, reads KAGVTQTPRYLIKTRGQQVTLSCSPISGHRSVSWYQQTPGQGLQFLFEYFSETQRNKGNFPGRFSGRQFSNSRSEMNVSTLELGDSALYLCASSPEPGNSPLHFGNGTRLTVT.

A few counts support this clonotype. The chain employs TRBV29-1 and TRBJ1-1; the D is unclear. V was pared by 0 bases and J by 4 bases, with 9 bases between. Germline CDR1 reads SQVTM; CDR2 reads ANQGSEA. The CDR3 has 13 residues. The DNA for the CDR3 is TGCAGCGTTGAAGAGTCGCGGGGCACTGAAGCTTTCTTT. This translates into CSVEESRGTEAFF.

The V call is TRBV7-2, the J call TRBJ1-2; 7 nucleotides align to TRBD1. Germline CDR1 is SGHTA and CDR2 is FQGNSA. The CDR3 is 15 residues long. V was clipped by 5 bases and J by 4 bases; unmatched bases: 10. The CDR3 spells CASSTPRGQIYGYTF. CDR3 nucleotide sequence: TGTGCCAGCAGCACCCCGCGGGGACAGATCTATGGCTACACCTTC.

The chain employs TRBV20-1 and TRBJ2-6; D assignment may be TRBD1 or TRBD2 (5 bases each). Trimming removed 6 bases from V and 5 bases from J, with 14 bases in between. Germline V lookup: CDR1 DFQATT, CDR2 SNEGSKA (reference sequence). This CDR3 is 14 amino acids long. The CDR3 DNA reads as TGCAGTGCCATACCGGGACGGAGGGCCAACGTCCTGACTTTC. This codes for CSAIPGRRANVLTF.

This clonotype appeared a few times. The chain recombines TRBV12-3 or TRBV12-4 with TRBJ1-5; TRBD1 might be the D (5 bases). Trimming took off 3 bases at V and 7 bases at J, with 10 bases between the two ends. CDR3 length: 13 amino acids. CDR3 sequence: CASSFGRDQPQHF. The CDR3 coding sequence is TGTGCCAGCAGTTTTGGTAGGGACCAGCCCCAGCATTTT.

This chain uses TRBV20-1 with TRBJ1-5; possibly TRBD1 for D (5 bases). The CDR3 runs to 13 residues. Germline V gene sequence: CDR1 DFQATT, CDR2 SNEGSKA (reference sequence). V was trimmed by 5 bases and J by 4 bases, leaving 12 bases between them. The CDR3 here is CSARDRTNQPQHF. The CDR3 DNA sequence: TGCAGTGCTCGCGACAGAACAAATCAGCCCCAGCATTTT.

There are a few counts of this clonotype. The chain combines TRBV19 with TRBJ2-1; 9 bases map to TRBD2. CDR3 length: 17 residues. The germline CDR1 and CDR2 sequences are LNHDA and SQIVND (reference sequence). After removal of 3 bases from V and 4 bases from J, the junction contained 10 bases not matched to a gene. The CDR3 region is CASSIYASGDIYNEQFF. Here the CDR3 DNA reads TGTGCCAGTAGTATCTACGCTAGCGGGGACATATACAATGAGCAGTTCTTC.

This chain uses TRBV20-1 with TRBJ2-1; possible D gene TRBD2, 5 bases. The V end lost 3 bases, the J end lost 2 bases, and 14 bases lay between the germline ends. The germline gives CDR1 DFQATT, CDR2 SNEGSKA (reference sequence). The CDR3 runs to 15 residues. The CDR3 reads CSAREQLGTYNEQFF. DNA for the CDR3: TGCAGTGCTAGGGAGCAACTAGGAACCTACAATGAGCAGTTCTTC.

The chain has TRBV4-1 and TRBJ2-1; perhaps D is TRBD1 or TRBD2 (5 bases each). CDR3 length: 15 amino acids. Deletions cut 1 base from V and 4 bases from J, with 11 bases between. The V gene's germline CDR1 is MGHRA and CDR2 YSYEKL. The CDR3 protein is CASSQAGTEYNEQFF. CDR3 sequence (DNA): TGCGCCAGCAGCCAAGCGGGGACCGAGTACAATGAGCAGTTCTTC.

This clonotype was observed at least ten times. V usage is TRBV5-1 and J usage is TRBJ2-3; D may be TRBD2 (5 bases). From germline, CDR1 is SGHRS and CDR2 YFSETQ. The CDR3 totals 15 residues. The ends were cut back, 4 bases at V and 1 base at J, with 13 bases in the middle. The CDR3 DNA is TGCGCCAGCAGCCTCGCTGCGGGCGGCACAGATACGCAGTATTTT. It is translated as CASSLAAGGTDTQYF.

The chain is built from TRBV5-5 and TRBJ2-3; TRBD1 is a possible D gene (5 bases). CDR3 length equals 13 residues. Deletions cut 4 bases from V and 9 bases from J, with 15 bases between. Germline V lookup: CDR1 SGHKS, CDR2 YYEKEE (reference sequence). The CDR3 region is CASSRGAQGTQYF. The CDR3, as DNA: TGTGCCAGCAGCAGAGGAGCCCAGGGCACGCAGTATTTT.

The gene calls are TRBV20-1 and TRBJ2-5, with 7 bases aligning to TRBD2. The germline V gene has CDR1 DFQATT and CDR2 SNEGSKA (reference sequence). Unmatched junction bases numbered 8, after V lost 5 bases and J lost 2 bases. The CDR3 spans 14 residues. The CDR3 bases are TGCAGTGCTTCCGCTGGGGGGGTTCAAGAGACCCAGTACTTC. Its protein product is CSASAGGVQETQYF.

This clonotype was detected a few times. The J gene is TRBJ2-3, the V gene TRBV6-6, with TRBD1 matching 11 bases. Germline V gene sequence: CDR1 MNHNY, CDR2 SVGAGI (reference sequence). The CDR3 has 17 amino acids. V shed 0 bases, J shed 4 bases, and the junction held 6 bases outside the gene matches. CDR3 loop: CASSYSPDRGHPDTQYF. CDR3 DNA sequence: TGTGCCAGCAGTTACTCCCCGGACAGGGGGCATCCAGATACGCAGTATTTT.

This clonotype was seen a few times. The chain couples TRBV9 to TRBJ2-3, with a weak D call TRBD2 (5 bases). Per the germline V gene, CDR1 is SGDLS and CDR2 is YYNGEE. Between the trimmed V and J ends, which lost 0 bases and 0 bases, there was a span of 11 bases. The CDR3 totals 16 residues. CDR3 loop: CASSVDARTSTDTQYF. CDR3 in DNA: TGTGCCAGCAGCGTAGATGCTAGGACTAGCACAGATACGCAGTATTTT.

This clonotype was detected many times. The chain carries TRBV3-1 and TRBJ2-1, with TRBD2 as a possible D gene (7 bases). The CDR3 spans 13 residues. V dropped 10 bases and J dropped 8 bases, with 18 bases sitting between them. Germline V gene data show CDR1 as LGHDT and CDR2 as YNNKEL (reference sequence). The CDR3: CAISGVAGDEQFF. The CDR3, as DNA: TGTGCCATCTCAGGGGTGGCGGGGGATGAGCAGTTCTTC.

This clonotype has more than one count but fewer than ten. This sequence joins TRBV12-3 or TRBV12-4 and TRBJ2-3; D may correspond to TRBD1 or TRBD2 (5 bases each). CDR3 length equals 17 residues. Trimming removed 6 bases from V and 0 bases from J, with 19 bases in between. The CDR3 loop is CASSSRGPGPSTDTQYF. For the CDR3, the DNA is TGTGCCAGCAGCTCCCGCGGCCCGGGACCCAGCACAGATACGCAGTATTTT.

This clonotype was seen more than once but under ten times. This chain joins TRBV3-1 and TRBJ2-5, with unresolved D. The germline gives CDR1 LGHDT, CDR2 YNNKEL (reference sequence). This CDR3 has 17 amino acids. V shed 1 base and J shed 2 bases, with 17 bases lying between them. CDR3 coding DNA: TGTGCCAGCAGCCAAGCAATGCCAGGCGGCGGTCAAGAGACCCAGTACTTC. Its translation: CASSQAMPGGGQETQYF.

V is TRBV3-1 and J is TRBJ2-1; D remains unclear. Between the trimmed V and J ends, which lost 1 base and 0 bases, there was a span of 7 bases. The germline CDR1 and CDR2 sequences are LGHDT and YNNKEL (reference sequence). CDR3 length: 15 amino acids. The CDR3 sequence: CASSQGENSYNEQFF. Here the CDR3 DNA reads TGTGCCAGCAGCCAAGGAGAAAACTCCTACAATGAGCAGTTCTTC.

Comment on this clonotype: A much larger clone differs from this one at a single base, so this may be a read error. The chain is built from TRBV13 and TRBJ2-6; TRBD2 matches at 9 bases. The germline gives CDR1 PRHDT, CDR2 FYEKMQ (reference sequence). The CDR3 runs 18 residues. In DNA, the CDR3 is TGTGCCAGCAGCCATACTAGCGGGCGAAGCTCTGGGGCCAACGTCCCGACTTTC. It specifies CASSHTSGRSSGANVPTF.

A few counts support this clonotype. This chain uses TRBV6-1 with TRBJ1-2; a weak D match, TRBD1 (6 bases). CDR1 is MNHNS and CDR2 is SASEGT in the germline V gene. This CDR3 spans 15 amino acids. Between the trimmed V and J ends, which lost 1 base and 4 bases, there was a span of 13 bases. The CDR3 region is CASSEGRGQLYGYTF. The CDR3 DNA follows: TGTGCCAGCAGTGAAGGGCGGGGGCAGCTCTATGGCTACACCTTC.

This clonotype was counted a single time. The V call is TRBV20-1, the J call TRBJ1-1, with D unclear. Trimming stripped 0 bases from V and 0 bases from J, with 14 bases between. Germline V lookup: CDR1 DFQATT, CDR2 SNEGSKA (reference sequence). This CDR3 comprises 16 residues. As DNA, the CDR3 is TGCAGTGCTAGAGATAATATAGCAGCCATGAACACTGAAGCTTTCTTT. Encoded protein: CSARDNIAAMNTEAFF.